What follows describes a single T cell receptor (beta chain). The sample belongs to a study of blood T cell repertoires in COVID-19. The wider study: PBMCs, B-cell-depleted T cells, or T cells were the source of the cDNA or gDNA that made up the material.

Everyone who took part was roughly 18 to 89 years old, and they came from 20 to 25 US areas. Each participant's cohort was designated according to participant-reported clinical history. The protocol was immunoSEQ multiplex PCR, while the TCRdb copy is restricted to in-frame clones and leaves out a portion. This table has under 450,000 clones, about 90% appearing once. The ends lost 2 bases at V and 7 bases at J; junction bases unmatched: 7. Germline CDR1 and CDR2: MGHRA and YSYEKL. The CDR3 is 15 residues long. The V call is TRBV4-1, the J call TRBJ1-5, with 8 bases matching TRBD1. Source material: PBMCs or T cells enriched from blood (not recorded which). This clonotype was sampled from a woman in her 30s who had recovered from COVID-19. The CDR3 is CASSQTGQDNQPQHF. The DNA for the CDR3 is TGCGCCAGCAGCCAAACGGGACAGGACAACCAGCCCCAGCATTTT.